One sample yielded the 20 T cell receptor beta chains listed below, sequenced in a study of T cells after yellow fever vaccination (dated by TCRdb to the late 2010s). The library was generated by 5' RACE. Instrument used: Illumina NovaSeq 6000. Starting from the raw public reads, TCRdb applied fastp trimming at Q25, assembled clones with MiXCR and retained in-frame beta chains. Every entry covers one CDR3 protein and lists the most common genes and DNA from its rows. Recorded for this sample are 400,000 to 450,000 distinct CDR3 sequences; under 20% of them occurred a single time. Roughly a sixth of the sample is in the top ten clones. This specimen's treatment or condition label, per the study, means: live attenuated yellow fever vaccine strain. Specimen: PBMCs, collected before the yellow fever booster vaccination. These receptor sequences come from a young man who received the YFV17D yellow fever vaccine.

This chain joins TRBV7-6 and TRBJ2-7, with D unclear. Germline lookup yields CDR1 SGHVS and CDR2 FNYEAQ. The CDR3 is made up of 13 amino acids. Between the trimmed V and J ends, which lost 2 bases and 6 bases, there was a span of 11 bases. For the CDR3, the DNA is TGTGCCAGCAGCTTATGGACGGCCTCCGAGCAGTACTTC. Translated, it gives CASSLWTASEQYF.

Only a few counts were recorded for this clonotype. The chain couples TRBV30 to TRBJ1-3; 7 nucleotides align to TRBD1. V lost 2 bases, J lost 0 bases, and 4 bases stayed unmatched. CDR1 GTSNPN and CDR2 SVGIG come from the germline V gene (reference sequence). The CDR3 is 15 amino acids. CDR3 region: CAWSFWTGSGNTIYF. The CDR3 nucleotides are TGTGCCTGGAGTTTTTGGACAGGCTCTGGAAACACCATATATTTT.

The sample holds a few counts of this clonotype. The chain carries TRBV20-1 and TRBJ2-3; TRBD2 aligns across 8 bases. CDR3 size: 14 residues. Germline V gene lookup returns CDR1 DFQATT and CDR2 SNEGSKA (reference sequence). V trimming: 3 bases; J trimming: 2 bases; junction bases outside the gene matches: 4. CDR3 sequence: CSASLSGVTDTQYF. The CDR3 DNA reads as TGCAGTGCTAGTCTTAGCGGGGTCACAGATACGCAGTATTTT.

The genes are TRBV5-1 and TRBJ2-1; D gene uncertain. Germline-derived CDR1 and CDR2 are SGHRS and YFSETQ. Trimming stripped 2 bases from V and 4 bases from J, with 10 bases between. The CDR3 totals 14 residues. CDR3 protein: CASSFSTTYNEQFF. The DNA of the CDR3 is TGCGCCAGCAGCTTTTCAACCACGTACAATGAGCAGTTCTTC.

Here the CDR3 DNA reads TGTGCCAGCAGCTTGTCGCCGGTTCAGCCCCAGCATTTT. Encoded protein: CASSLSPVQPQHF. V gene TRBV5-8 combines with J gene TRBJ1-5; D is unresolved. Looked up from germline, CDR1 is SGHTS and CDR2 is YDEGEE. This CDR3 contains 13 residues. V was trimmed by 1 base and J by 6 bases, leaving 8 bases between them.

The chain links TRBV20-1 to TRBJ2-3; no clear D gene. This CDR3 comprises 14 residues. Germline V gene sequence: CDR1 DFQATT, CDR2 SNEGSKA (reference sequence). Trimming took 6 bases from V and 0 from J, leaving 13 bases between them. The CDR3 sequence is CSAPRAVSTDTQYF. DNA for the CDR3: TGCAGTGCCCCCCGGGCAGTCAGCACAGATACGCAGTATTTT.

This clonotype was seen a few times. The V call is TRBV7-2, the J call TRBJ2-3; D not certain. Per the germline V gene, CDR1 is SGHTA and CDR2 is FQGNSA. The CDR3 runs 13 residues. V was clipped by 5 bases and J by 4 bases, with 10 bases between them. CDR3 protein: CASSPHAPDTQYF. The CDR3 nucleotides read TGTGCCAGCAGCCCCCACGCCCCAGATACGCAGTATTTT.

The rearrangement uses TRBV7-2 and TRBJ2-1, with D perhaps TRBD2 (5 bases). V lost 7 bases to trimming and J lost 12 bases, with 22 bases between them. Germline-derived CDR1 and CDR2 are SGHTA and FQGNSA. The CDR3 length is 14 residues. CDR3: CASIFYGINSGQFF. The CDR3 coding sequence is TGTGCCAGCATCTTTTACGGGATCAACAGTGGGCAGTTCTTC.

In the case of this clonotype: The junction and the germline gene differ at one end; a read error may be behind it. The gene calls are TRBV7-8 and TRBJ2-2; TRBD2 agrees at 8 bases. CDR1 is SGHVS, CDR2 FQNEAQ, per germline. This CDR3 contains 15 residues. As DNA, the CDR3 is TGTGCCAGCAGCGTAGCGGGACACACTAACGGGGAGCTGTTTTTT. As protein: CASSVAGHTNGELFF.

This chain links TRBV6-5 with TRBJ1-3; possibly TRBD1 for D (6 bases). CDR1 MNHEY and CDR2 SVGAGI come from the germline V gene. The germline V and J ends were trimmed by 0 bases and 3 bases, with 9 bases remaining between them. The CDR3 runs to 15 residues. In DNA form, the CDR3 reads TGTGCCAGCAGTTACTCGACAGGTGGTGGAAACACCATATATTTT. It is translated as CASSYSTGGGNTIYF.

This rearrangement joins TRBV12-3 or TRBV12-4 to TRBJ2-7, with 9 positions matching TRBD2. The V and J ends lost 7 bases and 3 bases, in that order; junction bases with no gene match: 7. CDR3 length: 14 residues. CDR3 sequence reads: CASKSSGGFYEQYF. The CDR3 DNA reads as TGTGCCAGCAAGTCCAGCGGGGGGTTCTACGAGCAGTACTTC.

The table lists this clonotype with a count of one. The CDR3 coding sequence is TGTGCCAGCAGTCCTGGGACAGGGCCAACTAATGAAAAACTGTTTTTT. Its protein is CASSPGTGPTNEKLFF. The chain employs TRBV28 and TRBJ1-4, with TRBD1 identical over 9 bases. Germline trimming cut 5 bases from V and 0 bases from J; bases unmatched to any gene: 4. CDR1 is MDHEN, CDR2 SYDVKM, per germline. The CDR3 runs to 16 residues.

Many counts were recorded for this clonotype. The junction and the germline gene differ at one end; a read error may be behind it. The chain uses TRBV5-1 and TRBJ2-7; 8 nucleotides match TRBD1. The CDR3 covers 13 residues. CDR1 and CDR2 from the germline V gene are SGHRS and YFSETQ. CDR3 protein: CASSSGQGYEQYF. Here the CDR3 DNA reads TGTGCCAGCAGCTCAGGACAGGGCTACGAGCAGTACTTC.

The chain employs TRBV10-3 and TRBJ2-2; no reliable D call. Germline CDR1 reads ENHRY; CDR2 reads SYGVKD. This CDR3 is built from 13 residues. V was trimmed by 10 bases and J by 4 bases, leaving 13 bases between them. In DNA, the CDR3 is TGTGCCACCGCCCCGGCTGGCACCGGGGAGCTGTTTTTT. Translation: CATAPAGTGELFF.

This clonotype was seen only a few times. The V call is TRBV5-1, the J call TRBJ1-1; D may be TRBD1 (5 bases). CDR1 is SGHRS, CDR2 YFSETQ, per germline. This CDR3 has 16 residues. The ends were cut back, 4 bases at V and 1 base at J, with 17 bases in the middle. CDR3 sequence: CASSPYAETENTEAFF. The CDR3 nucleotides are TGCGCCAGCAGCCCATATGCCGAGACAGAGAACACTGAAGCTTTCTTT.

V usage is TRBV9 and J usage is TRBJ2-1; 7 bases fit TRBD1. The CDR3 is 20 residues long. The germline V gene encodes CDR1 SGDLS and CDR2 YYNGEE. The ends lost 4 bases at V and 3 bases at J; junction bases unmatched: 22. The CDR3 DNA is TGTGCCAGCAGCTCCAATCAGGGGGACAAGTTCCCACGGGGCTACAATGAGCAGTTCTTC. Amino acid sequence: CASSSNQGDKFPRGYNEQFF.

V gene TRBV27 combines with J gene TRBJ1-1; 9 nucleotides line up with TRBD1. The V gene's germline CDR1 is MNHEY and CDR2 SMNVEV (reference sequence). The CDR3 runs to 15 residues. J lost 3 bases, V lost 5 bases, and 7 bases had no gene match. The CDR3 bases are TGTGCCAGCAGTATGGGACAGGGCCAGTACACTGAAGCTTTCTTT. Translated, it gives CASSMGQGQYTEAFF.

The chain uses TRBV11-2 and TRBJ2-3; 9 positions agree with TRBD2. From germline, CDR1 is SGHAT and CDR2 FQNNGV. CDR3 length: 16 amino acids. The V and J ends lost 1 base and 5 bases, in that order; junction bases with no gene match: 7. CDR3 loop: CASSLGRSGGVDTQYF. The CDR3 region has the DNA TGTGCCAGCAGCTTAGGGCGTAGCGGGGGAGTAGATACGCAGTATTTT.

This clonotype was counted a few times. The chain links TRBV5-1 to TRBJ1-6; D is undetermined. The ends were cut back, 4 bases at V and 7 bases at J, with 21 bases in the middle. Germline CDR1 SGHRS, CDR2 YFSETQ. There are 17 residues in the CDR3. In DNA form, the CDR3 reads TGCGCCAGCAGCCAAACCCAAGGAGGGTCTGGGAATTCACCCCTCCACTTT. It specifies CASSQTQGGSGNSPLHF.

This chain connects TRBV29-1 to TRBJ2-3; the match to TRBD2 covers 8 bases. CDR3 length: 16 residues. The junction had 11 bases not matched to a gene; V was cut back by 2 bases and J by 4 bases. CDR1 SQVTM and CDR2 ANQGSEA come from the germline V gene. CDR3 sequence: CSVESPGGGYADTQYF. The CDR3 nucleotides are TGCAGCGTTGAAAGCCCAGGCGGGGGGTATGCAGATACGCAGTATTTT.